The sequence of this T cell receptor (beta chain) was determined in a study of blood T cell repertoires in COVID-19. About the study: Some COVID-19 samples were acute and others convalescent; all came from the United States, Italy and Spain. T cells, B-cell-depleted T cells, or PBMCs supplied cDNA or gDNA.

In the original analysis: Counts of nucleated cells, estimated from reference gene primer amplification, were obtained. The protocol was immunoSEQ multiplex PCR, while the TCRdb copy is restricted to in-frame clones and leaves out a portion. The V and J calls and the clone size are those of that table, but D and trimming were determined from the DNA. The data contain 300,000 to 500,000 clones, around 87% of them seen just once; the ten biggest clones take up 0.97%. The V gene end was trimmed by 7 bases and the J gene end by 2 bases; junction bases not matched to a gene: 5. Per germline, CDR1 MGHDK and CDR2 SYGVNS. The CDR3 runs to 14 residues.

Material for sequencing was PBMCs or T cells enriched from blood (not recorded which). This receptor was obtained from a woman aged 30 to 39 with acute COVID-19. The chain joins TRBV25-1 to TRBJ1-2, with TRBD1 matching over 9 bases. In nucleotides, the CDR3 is TGTGCCAGCAAGGGACAGGGTGCCAACTATGGCTACACCTTC. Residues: CASKGQGANYGYTF.